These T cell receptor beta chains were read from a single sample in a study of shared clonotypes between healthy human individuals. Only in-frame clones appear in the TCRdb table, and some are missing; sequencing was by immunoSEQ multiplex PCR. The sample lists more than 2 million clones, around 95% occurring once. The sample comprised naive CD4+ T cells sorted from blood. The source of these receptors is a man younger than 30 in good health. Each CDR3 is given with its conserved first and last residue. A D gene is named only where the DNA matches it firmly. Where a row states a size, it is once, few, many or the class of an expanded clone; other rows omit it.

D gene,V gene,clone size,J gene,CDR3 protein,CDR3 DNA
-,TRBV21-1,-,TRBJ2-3,CASSAHTGTSSTDTQYF,TGTGCCAGCAGCGCACACACCGGGACTTCTAGCACAGATACGCAGTATTTT
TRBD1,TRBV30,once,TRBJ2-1,CAWNGQGNYNEQFF,TGTGCCTGGAATGGACAGGGGAACTACAATGAGCAGTTCTTC
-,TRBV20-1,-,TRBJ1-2,CSVTTTSGYTF,TGCAGTGTAACCACTACGAGTGGCTACACCTTC
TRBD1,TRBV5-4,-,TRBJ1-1,CASSLTVDRADTEAFF,TGTGCCAGCAGCTTGACCGTGGACAGGGCGGACACTGAAGCTTTCTTT
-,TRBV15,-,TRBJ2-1,CATSRAWGYNEQFF,TGTGCCACCAGCAGGGCCTGGGGATACAATGAGCAGTTCTTC
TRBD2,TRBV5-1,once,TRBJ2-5,CASSLGLAGRRETQYF,TGCGCCAGCAGCTTGGGACTAGCGGGGCGTCGAGAGACCCAGTACTTC
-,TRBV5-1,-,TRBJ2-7,CASKGTKPDEQYF,TGCGCCAGCAAGGGGACAAAACCGGACGAGCAGTACTTC
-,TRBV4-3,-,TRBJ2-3,CASSQDYTDTQYF,TGCGCCAGCAGCCAAGACTACACAGATACGCAGTATTTT
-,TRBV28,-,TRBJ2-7,CASREAFSAYEQYF,TGTGCCAGCCGAGAAGCATTTTCAGCCTACGAGCAGTACTTC
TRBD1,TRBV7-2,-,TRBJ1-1,CASSFPTGGYVREAFF,TGTGCCAGCAGCTTCCCGACAGGGGGCTATGTTCGAGAAGCTTTCTTT
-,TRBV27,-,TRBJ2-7,CASSFTWQGGTGEQYF,TGTGCCAGCAGTTTTACCTGGCAGGGAGGCACGGGCGAGCAGTACTTC
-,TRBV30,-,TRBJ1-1,CACSGGNTEAFF,TGTGCCTGCAGTGGAGGGAACACTGAAGCTTTCTTT
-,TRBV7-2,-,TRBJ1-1,CASTPDRQNTEAFF,TGTGCCAGCACCCCGGACAGACAGAACACTGAAGCTTTCTTT
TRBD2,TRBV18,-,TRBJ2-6,CASSPPGGAYGANVLTF,TGTGCCAGCTCCCCCCCGGGGGGGGCGTATGGGGCCAACGTCCTGACTTTC
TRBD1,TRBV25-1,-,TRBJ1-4,CASSPGGGRGEKLFF,TGTGCCAGCAGCCCAGGGGGGGGGAGAGGAGAAAAACTGTTTTTT
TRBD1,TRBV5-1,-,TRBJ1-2,CASSLGDRGYGYTF,TGCGCCAGCAGCTTGGGGGACAGGGGCTATGGCTACACCTTC
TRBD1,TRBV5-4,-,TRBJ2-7,CASSPLTGPYEQYF,TGTGCCAGCAGCCCGTTGACAGGGCCTTACGAGCAGTACTTC
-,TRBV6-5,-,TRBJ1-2,CASSTGSFYGYTF,TGTGCCAGCAGTACAGGGTCCTTCTATGGCTACACCTTC
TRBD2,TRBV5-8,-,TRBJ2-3,CASSPGLAGRDTQYF,TGTGCCAGCAGCCCGGGACTAGCGGGAAGAGATACGCAGTATTTT
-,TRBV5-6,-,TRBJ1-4,CASSPSPGANEKLFF,TGTGCCAGCAGCCCATCCCCAGGGGCGAATGAAAAACTGTTTTTT